These 16 T cell receptor beta chains came from one sample sequenced in a study of blood T cell repertoires in COVID-19. The protocol was immunoSEQ multiplex PCR, while the TCRdb copy is restricted to in-frame clones and leaves out a portion. The sample has roughly 290,000 clones; 75% to 90% are singletons. The sample comprised PBMCs or T cells enriched from blood (not recorded which). The source is a man younger than 40 who had recovered from COVID-19.

The chain carries TRBV6-5 and TRBJ1-1; weak D call: TRBD1 (5 bases). Deletions cut 4 bases from V and 1 base from J, with 10 bases between. CDR1 is MNHEY, CDR2 SVGAGI, per germline. The CDR3 is made up of 14 amino acids. CDR3 DNA sequence: TGTGCCAGCAGTTCCTCCCAGGGGAACACTGAAGCTTTCTTT. Residues: CASSSSQGNTEAFF.

As regards this clone: The identical CDR3 is also encoded by other nucleotide sequences in the sample. The chain recombines TRBV30 with TRBJ2-7; 7 positions match TRBD2. The junction had 7 bases not matched to a gene; V was cut back by 5 bases and J by 0 bases. The CDR3 totals 14 residues. Germline V gives CDR1 GTSNPN, CDR2 SVGIG (reference sequence). This CDR3 reads CAWGRGGSSYEQYF. Here the CDR3 DNA reads TGTGCCTGGGGCCGCGGGGGAAGCTCCTACGAGCAGTACTTC.

The V call is TRBV18, the J call TRBJ1-6; D uncertain. The CDR3 is 15 residues long. Trimming removed 3 bases at V and 6 bases at J, with 12 bases between. CDR1 is KGHSH, CDR2 LQKENI, per germline. The CDR3 nucleotides read TGTGCCAGCTCACCCCCGGGATTCGCTAATTCACCCCTCCACTTT. The encoded protein is CASSPPGFANSPLHF.

About this clone itself: The same CDR3 arises from other DNA sequences in this sample as well. The chain uses TRBV5-1 and TRBJ1-1; D is undetermined. Trimming removed 0 bases at V and 1 base at J, with 4 bases between. Germline CDR1 is SGHRS and CDR2 is YFSETQ. The CDR3 runs 13 residues. In DNA, the CDR3 is TGCGCCAGCAGCTTGGAACAGAACACTGAAGCTTTCTTT. Translation gives CASSLEQNTEAFF.

CDR3 loop: CATSFKRTGAGGGELFF. The CDR3 nucleotides are TGTGCCACCAGCTTTAAGCGGACAGGGGCAGGGGGCGGGGAGCTGTTTTTT. The rearrangement uses TRBV15 and TRBJ2-2, with 9 bases identical to TRBD1. The CDR3 has 17 residues. Unmatched junction bases numbered 14, after V lost 5 bases and J lost 7 bases. Germline assignment: CDR1 LNHNV and CDR2 YYDKDF (reference sequence).

The chain combines TRBV7-6 with TRBJ2-3; D remains unclear. V was cut by 1 base and J by 1 base, with 15 bases left in between. Germline CDR1 and CDR2: SGHVS and FNYEAQ. The CDR3 runs to 17 residues. Here the CDR3 DNA reads TGTGCCAGCAGCTTAGTTTATACAGTATGGGGCACAGATACGCAGTATTTT. Translating it yields CASSLVYTVWGTDTQYF.

J is TRBJ1-3 and V is TRBV6-6; maybe TRBD1 (5 bases). Germline CDR1 is MNHNY and CDR2 is SVGAGI (reference sequence). V was trimmed by 0 bases and J by 0 bases, leaving 9 bases between them. The CDR3 is made up of 16 amino acids. CDR3 protein: CASSYSDSYSGNTIYF. The CDR3 DNA reads as TGTGCCAGCAGTTACTCAGACAGTTACTCTGGAAACACCATATATTTT.

The chain recombines TRBV5-5 with TRBJ1-3; maybe TRBD1 (6 bases). Germline V gene sequence: CDR1 SGHKS, CDR2 YYEKEE (reference sequence). Trimming cost V 2 bases and J 3 bases, with 15 bases left between them. The CDR3 covers 16 residues. The CDR3 nucleotides read TGTGCCAGCAGCTTCCCAGGGGCAGTTCTTGGAAACACCATATATTTT. This gives the protein CASSFPGAVLGNTIYF.

CDR3 sequence reads: CASSQAPVRTRLYEQYF. The DNA for the CDR3 is TGTGCCAGCAGCCAAGCCCCGGTACGGACTAGACTCTACGAGCAGTACTTC. The rearrangement links TRBV4-2 to TRBJ2-7; 7 bases line up with TRBD2. Germline-derived CDR1 and CDR2 are LGHNA and YNFKEQ. The trim removed 1 base at V and 3 bases at J, leaving 12 bases unmatched. This CDR3 region has 17 residues.

The CDR3 coding sequence is TGTGCCAGCAGTTACCCGTTCCGGGACGAGCAGTACTTC. Its translation: CASSYPFRDEQYF. The gene calls are TRBV6-5 and TRBJ2-7, with no clear D. This CDR3 is built from 13 residues. Germline V gives CDR1 MNHEY, CDR2 SVGAGI. V shed 2 bases and J shed 5 bases, with 10 bases lying between them.

This sequence joins TRBV7-6 and TRBJ2-1, with 10 nucleotides matching TRBD2. This CDR3 is 13 amino acids long. CDR1 SGHVS and CDR2 FNYEAQ come from the germline V gene. V was clipped by 8 bases and J by 9 bases; unmatched bases: 7. CDR3 protein: CASASGGAREQFF. CDR3 nucleotides: TGTGCCAGCGCGAGCGGGGGGGCCCGTGAGCAGTTCTTC. Looking up the rest from reference TRBV7-6 and TRBJ2-1 gives the full variable domain: GAGVSQSPRYKVTKRGQDVALRCDPISGHVSLYWYRQALGQGPEFLTYFNYEAQQDKSGLPNDRFSAERPEGSISTLTIQRTEQRDSAMYRCASASGGAREQFFGPGTRLTVL.

V and J are TRBV4-2 and TRBJ2-3, with 9 positions matching TRBD2. Trimming removed 4 bases from V and 4 bases from J; junction bases left unmatched: 9. The V gene's germline CDR1 is LGHNA and CDR2 YNFKEQ. CDR3 length equals 16 residues. The CDR3 DNA reads as TGTGCCAGCAGCCCCGAAGCGGGGGGAGGGGCAGATACGCAGTATTTT. It encodes CASSPEAGGGADTQYF.

J is TRBJ2-2 and V is TRBV6-6; D is possibly TRBD2 (6 bases). The V and J ends lost 6 bases and 2 bases respectively, with 10 bases between them. This CDR3 is 14 amino acids long. Germline CDR1 MNHNY, CDR2 SVGAGI (reference sequence). This chain's CDR3 is CASRGGPNTGELFF. CDR3 DNA sequence: TGTGCCAGCAGGGGAGGTCCCAACACCGGGGAGCTGTTTTTT.

The CDR3 loop is CASSQDPQGSSYNEQFF. In nucleotides, the CDR3 is TGCGCCAGCAGCCAAGACCCACAGGGTAGCTCCTACAATGAGCAGTTCTTC. V usage is TRBV4-1 and J usage is TRBJ2-1; tentatively, D is TRBD1 (6 bases). V lost 0 bases to trimming and J lost 0 bases, with 12 bases between them. The CDR3 contains 17 residues. Germline CDR1 and CDR2: MGHRA and YSYEKL.

The rearrangement links TRBV15 to TRBJ2-3; possibly TRBD2 for D (6 bases). CDR1 and CDR2 (germline): LNHNV, YYDKDF (reference sequence). This CDR3 region has 14 residues. Deletions cut 3 bases from V and 2 bases from J, with 9 bases between. CDR3 amino acids: CATSRGLTTDTQYF. CDR3 bases: TGTGCCACCAGCAGGGGACTCACCACAGATACGCAGTATTTT.

The chain employs TRBV19 and TRBJ2-5, with D unresolved. This CDR3 contains 13 residues. CDR1 and CDR2 (germline): LNHDA, SQIVND (reference sequence). V was shortened by 3 bases and J by 3 bases, with 8 bases between the two germline ends. The CDR3 DNA follows: TGTGCCAGTAGTATTGGCCGTGAAGAGACCCAGTACTTC. This gives the protein CASSIGREETQYF. The variable domain in full, with the rest retrieved from reference TRBV19 and TRBJ2-5, is DGGITQSPKYLFRKEGQNVTLSCEQNLNHDAMYWYRQDPGQGLRLIYYSQIVNDFQKGDIAEGYSVSREKKESFPLTVTSAQKNPTAFYLCASSIGREETQYFGPGTRLLVL.